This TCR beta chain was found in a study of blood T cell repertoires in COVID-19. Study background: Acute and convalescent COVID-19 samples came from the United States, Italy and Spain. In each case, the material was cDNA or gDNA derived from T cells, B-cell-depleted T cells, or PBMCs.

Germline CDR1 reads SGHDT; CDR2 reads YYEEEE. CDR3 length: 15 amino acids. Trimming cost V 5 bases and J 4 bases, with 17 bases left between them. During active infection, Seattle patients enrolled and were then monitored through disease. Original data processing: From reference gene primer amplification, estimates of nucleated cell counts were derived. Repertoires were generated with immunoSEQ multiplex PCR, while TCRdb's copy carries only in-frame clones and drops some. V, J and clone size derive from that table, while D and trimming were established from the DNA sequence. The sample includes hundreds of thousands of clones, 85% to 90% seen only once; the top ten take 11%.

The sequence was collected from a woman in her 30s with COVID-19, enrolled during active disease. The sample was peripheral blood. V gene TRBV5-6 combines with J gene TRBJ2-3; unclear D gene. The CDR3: CASRAPIQAPDTQYF. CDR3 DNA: TGTGCCAGCAGGGCTCCCATTCAGGCACCAGATACGCAGTATTTT.